This T cell receptor (beta chain) was recovered during a study of Ad26.COV2.S vaccination and SARS-CoV-2 variants. The treatment denotes: roughly 19 received Ad26.COV2.S at low or high dose, single or two shots; about 5 received placebo; per-sample allocation not given. Each sample was drawn 63 days after the first injection (of vaccine or placebo). A Boston donor was an adult aged 18-55 years. Profiling relied on immunoSEQ multiplex PCR, and the TCRdb table lists in-frame clones only, not all of them. The sample yields some 290,000 clones, around 81% seen once. This receptor was obtained from a person aged 18-60 years who received the Ad26.COV2.S COVID-19 vaccine or a placebo. Sequences were derived from peripheral blood, sampled in a trial of Ad26.COV2.S vaccine versus placebo.

CDR3 bases: TGTGCCAGCAGTTACTCGAGAGACAGGAGCTACGAGCAGTACTTC. Protein: CASSYSRDRSYEQYF. V and J are TRBV6-5 and TRBJ2-7, with D perhaps TRBD1 (6 bases). CDR1 MNHEY and CDR2 SVGAGI come from the germline V gene. The V end lost 0 bases, the J end lost 3 bases, and 12 bases lay between the germline ends. The CDR3 extends over 15 amino acids.